Listed below are T cell receptor beta chains from one sample, sequenced in a study of radiotherapy plus CTLA-4 blockade in lung cancer. The repertoire was sequenced with immunoSEQ multiplex PCR; TCRdb's copy has only in-frame clones and lacks some. This table holds about 38,000 clones, approximately 86% found once. This specimen consisted of peripheral blood, obtained from a patient treated with radiotherapy plus ipilimumab. These receptors were taken from a human donor with non-small cell lung cancer whose response to radiotherapy plus ipilimumab could not be evaluated. CDR3s leave out the opening cysteine and the closing phenylalanine or tryptophan.

j_call v_call cdr3_aa
TRBJ2-1 TRBV5-6 ASSLWGYSGRNEQF
TRBJ2-3 TRBV10-3 AISTDRGRADTQY
TRBJ2-7 TRBV7-9 ASGTVHEQY
TRBJ1-1 TRBV5-6 ASSLRGEAF
TRBJ1-4 TRBV7-8 ASSLDKAGEKLF
TRBJ1-2 TRBV5-4 ASSLQQGSPYGYT
TRBJ2-7 TRBV5-1 ASRGGSSYEQY
TRBJ2-1 TRBV10-3 AISEWAGGYNEQF
TRBJ1-1 TRBV6-6 ASSSGGGTEAF
TRBJ2-7 TRBV5-4 ASSPDGSHEQY
TRBJ2-5 TRBV29-1 SGSGTAFETQY
TRBJ2-6 TRBV5-5 ASSLSSQGPEGANVLT
TRBJ2-2 TRBV6-4 ASSDFEKTGVTGELF
TRBJ1-2 TRBV7-9 ASSSGLAGVGYGYT
TRBJ2-2 TRBV27 ASSLSGGKITGELF
TRBJ1-1 TRBV6-5 ASSYPGLNTEAF
TRBJ2-5 TRBV11-2 ASSLGTGGQETQY
TRBJ2-1 TRBV10-3 AISESRGTSGYNEQF
TRBJ2-5 TRBV28 ASGPLYQETQY
TRBJ2-1 TRBV7-9 ASSLTTRIYNEQF
TRBJ2-2 TRBV7-9 ASTPRGANTGELF
TRBJ2-7 TRBV6-5 ASIRSGQGSYEQY
TRBJ1-1 TRBV29-1 SVEGTANTEAF
TRBJ2-3 TRBV5-1 ASSLLGGAGNTDTQY
TRBJ2-2 TRBV10-1 ASSPSSGTGELF
TRBJ2-1 TRBV7-6 ASSLGGTGRNEQF
TRBJ1-4 TRBV5-6 ASSAGGGRYEKLF
TRBJ1-2 TRBV29-1 SVAENYGYT
TRBJ1-1 TRBV5-1 ASSYGQGKAEAF
TRBJ1-1 TRBV2 ASNLDRSTEAF
TRBJ1-4 TRBV7-2 ASSSGGRNEKLF
TRBJ1-2 TRBV7-2 ASTWDRGPYGYT
TRBJ2-7 TRBV4-1 ASSRGQGAYEQY
TRBJ1-2 TRBV19 ASSIPGDYGYT
TRBJ2-3 TRBV5-4 ASGQGFTDTQY
TRBJ2-7 TRBV28 ASLLTGNYEQY
TRBJ1-2 TRBV27 ASSLRQGERYT
TRBJ2-7 TRBV7-9 AIDRGSSYEQY
TRBJ1-1 TRBV7-9 ASSLAFTENTEAF
TRBJ1-4 TRBV7-2 ASSPGGPNEKLF
TRBJ1-4 TRBV4-3 ASSQGQGISNEKLF
TRBJ2-1 TRBV15 ATKGVGRNNEQF
TRBJ2-5 TRBV6-6 ASSPRTGAGETQY
TRBJ1-2 TRBV7-2 ASTPRGGVRGYT
TRBJ2-7 TRBV27 ASSLGTGSPYEQY
TRBJ2-5 TRBV4-1 ASSQSHPTGAETQY
TRBJ2-5 TRBV29-1 SVDESGTQY